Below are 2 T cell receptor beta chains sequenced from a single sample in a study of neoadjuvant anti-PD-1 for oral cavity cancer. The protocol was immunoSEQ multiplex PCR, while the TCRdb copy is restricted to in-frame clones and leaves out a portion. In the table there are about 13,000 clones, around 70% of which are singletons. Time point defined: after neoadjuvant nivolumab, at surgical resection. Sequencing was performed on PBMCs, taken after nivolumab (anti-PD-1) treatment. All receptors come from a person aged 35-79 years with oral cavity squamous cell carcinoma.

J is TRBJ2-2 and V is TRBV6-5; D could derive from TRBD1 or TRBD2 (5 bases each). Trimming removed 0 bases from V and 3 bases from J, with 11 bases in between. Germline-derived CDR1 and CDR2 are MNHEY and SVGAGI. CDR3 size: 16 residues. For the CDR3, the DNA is TGTGCCAGCAGTTACTCAGGGAGAGGGGACACCGGGGAGCTGTTTTTT. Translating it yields CASSYSGRGDTGELFF.

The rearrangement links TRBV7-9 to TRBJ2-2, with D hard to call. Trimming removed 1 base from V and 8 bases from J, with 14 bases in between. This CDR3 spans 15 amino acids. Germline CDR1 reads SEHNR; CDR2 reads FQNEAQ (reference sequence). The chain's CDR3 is CASSLGVLSSGELFF. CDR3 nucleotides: TGTGCCAGCAGCTTAGGGGTTCTATCATCGGGGGAGCTGTTTTTT.